One and the same sample provided the 25 T cell receptor beta chains below, sequenced in a study of blood T cell repertoires in COVID-19 (TCRdb year 2020). Library generation was performed with the immunoSEQ multiplex PCR assay. TCRdb re-hosts the immuneACCESS table, in-frame sequences only. Its copies lack some clones; in the studies checked, an unresolved V gene accounts for under half of them, and the cause for the rest is not known. The sample table holds around 250,000 clones, of which under 90% were seen once. The top ten constitute around 16% of the sample. Sequenced sample: PBMCs or T cells enriched from blood (not recorded which). Source of these receptors: a young man who had recovered from COVID-19.

The V gene is TRBV27, the J gene TRBJ2-1; the match to TRBD2 covers 8 bases. Per the germline V gene, CDR1 is MNHEY and CDR2 is SMNVEV (reference sequence). The CDR3 covers 14 residues. J lost 10 bases, V lost 4 bases, and 9 bases had no gene match. CDR3 protein: CASSSPGLGPEQFF. In nucleotides, the CDR3 is TGTGCCAGCAGTTCACCGGGACTAGGCCCCGAGCAGTTCTTC.

This sequence joins TRBV15 and TRBJ1-1; D call uncertain. V was pared by 1 base and J by 1 base, with 7 bases between. The CDR3 covers 14 residues. Germline CDR1 is LNHNV and CDR2 is YYDKDF (reference sequence). The CDR3 region has the DNA TGTGCCACCAGCAGAGTGGCAGAGAACACTGAAGCTTTCTTT. Residues: CATSRVAENTEAFF.

V is TRBV7-6 and J is TRBJ2-2; 9 bases are a match to TRBD1. J lost 7 bases, V lost 5 bases, and 8 bases had no gene match. CDR3 length: 15 amino acids. Germline V gene sequence: CDR1 SGHVS, CDR2 FNYEAQ. CDR3 in amino acids: CASSPGQGGFGELFF. In nucleotides, the CDR3 is TGTGCCAGCAGCCCGGGACAGGGCGGATTCGGGGAGCTGTTTTTT.

The rearrangement links TRBV14 to TRBJ1-2, with a tentative D call TRBD1 (6 bases). CDR1 is SGHDN and CDR2 is FVKESK in the germline V gene. Trimming cost V 1 base and J 3 bases, with 6 bases left between them. The CDR3 has 13 residues. The CDR3 here is CASSQGTDYGYTF. The DNA for the CDR3 is TGTGCCAGCAGCCAAGGGACAGACTATGGCTACACCTTC.

The rearrangement links TRBV28 to TRBJ1-1; weak D call: TRBD1 (5 bases). V lost 10 bases, J lost 0 bases, and 15 bases lay in between. The CDR3 contains 14 residues. Germline-derived CDR1 and CDR2 are MDHEN and SYDVKM. The CDR3 here is CATKGVLMNTEAFF. The CDR3 DNA reads TGTGCCACCAAAGGGGTTCTGATGAACACTGAAGCTTTCTTT.

The sample holds one count of this clone. This chain links TRBV2 with TRBJ1-6; 9 bases match TRBD1. CDR1 is SNHLY, CDR2 FYNNEI, per germline. There are 15 residues in the CDR3. Germline trimming cut 4 bases from V and 10 bases from J; bases unmatched to any gene: 8. CDR3 in DNA: TGTGCCAGCAGTGTCGGGACAGGGCGGCGCTCACCCCTCCACTTT. The encoded protein is CASSVGTGRRSPLHF.

V gene TRBV24-1 combines with J gene TRBJ2-7, with TRBD1 matching over 10 bases. Per germline, CDR1 KGHDR and CDR2 SFDVKD. J lost 0 bases, V lost 9 bases, and 16 bases had no gene match. CDR3 length equals 18 residues. This CDR3 reads CATLCVGTGDRSSYEQYF. CDR3 nucleotide sequence: TGTGCCACCCTCTGCGTGGGGACAGGGGATCGAAGCTCCTACGAGCAGTACTTC.

V gene TRBV30 combines with J gene TRBJ1-3, with D uncertain. Trimming shortened V by 1 base and J by 0 bases, and 7 bases separated the two germline ends. The germline V gene encodes CDR1 GTSNPN and CDR2 SVGIG (reference sequence). The CDR3 is 14 amino acids. CDR3 sequence: CAWSGGSSGNTIYF. The CDR3 DNA is TGTGCCTGGAGTGGTGGCAGCTCTGGAAACACCATATATTTT.

This clone was recorded a few times. This sequence joins TRBV4-1 and TRBJ2-7; 9 nucleotides align to TRBD2. J was trimmed by 4 bases and V by 3 bases; bases with no gene match: 7. The CDR3 has 15 amino acids. CDR1 MGHRA and CDR2 YSYEKL come from the germline V gene. The DNA for the CDR3 is TGCGCCAGCAGCCAGGGTAGCGGGAGTGAGTACGAGCAGTACTTC. Translating it yields CASSQGSGSEYEQYF.

This clone was found once. The V gene is TRBV7-2, the J gene TRBJ2-1; TRBD2 agrees at 8 bases. Trimming at V came to 3 bases and at J to 8 bases, leaving 9 bases not matched to a gene. Germline V lookup: CDR1 SGHTA, CDR2 FQGNSA. CDR3 length: 15 residues. CDR3 coding DNA: TGTGCCAGCAGCTTTCAGCGGGAGCTGGTGTATGAGCAGTTCTTC. It translates to CASSFQRELVYEQFF.

V usage is TRBV3-1 (or the pseudogene TRBV3-2) and J usage is TRBJ1-1; 7 positions match TRBD1. Per the germline V gene, CDR1 is LGHDT and CDR2 is YNNKEL (reference sequence). V was pared by 1 base and J by 6 bases, with 14 bases of the junction left unmatched. The CDR3 is 17 residues long. The CDR3 coding sequence is TGTGCCAGCAGCCAAGTAAGCCACAGGGGTCAGGGTCCTGAAGCTTTCTTT. This gives the protein CASSQVSHRGQGPEAFF.

This chain links TRBV3-1 (or the pseudogene TRBV3-2) with TRBJ2-7; no reliable D call. The CDR3 runs to 14 residues. V was pared by 4 bases and J by 2 bases, with 12 bases between. Germline lookup yields CDR1 LGHDT and CDR2 YNNKEL (reference sequence). CDR3 sequence reads: CASSPASVPYEQYF. CDR3 coding DNA: TGTGCCAGCAGCCCTGCCTCGGTCCCCTACGAGCAGTACTTC.

This chain connects TRBV5-4 to TRBJ1-2, with D possibly matching TRBD1 (5 bases). Germline V gene sequence: CDR1 SGHNT, CDR2 YYREEE (reference sequence). This CDR3 is built from 15 residues. V lost 2 bases and J lost 4, with 15 bases in between. CDR3 loop: CASSFIGQGGYGYTF. DNA for the CDR3: TGTGCCAGCAGCTTCATCGGCCAGGGCGGCTATGGCTACACCTTC.

V and J are TRBV7-2 and TRBJ1-1; 7 nucleotides align to TRBD1. The CDR3 sequence is 19 residues long. V lost 1 base, J lost 4 bases, and 18 bases stayed unmatched. Germline CDR1 reads SGHTA; CDR2 reads FQGNSA. The CDR3 reads CASSLVYIGAGGRSTEAFF. The CDR3 DNA reads as TGTGCCAGCAGCTTAGTTTATATCGGCGCAGGGGGACGGAGCACTGAAGCTTTCTTT.

This clone was observed a single time. The chain carries TRBV21-1 and TRBJ1-6. TRBV21-1 is a recognized pseudogene. CDR3 length equals 18 residues. CDR3 loop: CASSKDGSRSSYNSPLHF. CDR3 DNA sequence: TGTGCCAGCAGCAAAGATGGCAGCCGGAGCTCCTATAATTCACCCCTCCACTTT.

The chain links TRBV24-1 to TRBJ2-3; D possibly corresponds to TRBD2 (6 bases). This CDR3 region has 18 residues. The germline gives CDR1 KGHDR, CDR2 SFDVKD. Trimming pared 3 bases from V and 0 bases from J, leaving 18 bases between. The CDR3 coding sequence is TGTGCCACCAGTGATACCGTAGCGGCGCCTACTAGCACAGATACGCAGTATTTT. Translation gives CATSDTVAAPTSTDTQYF.

The chain is built from TRBV12-3 or TRBV12-4 and TRBJ1-1, with D uncertain. The CDR3 consists of 11 residues. The V gene lost 6 bases and the J gene lost 4 bases, with 6 bases spanning the gap. For the CDR3, the DNA is TGTGCCAGCAGCGCCGGCACTGAAGCTTTCTTT. This encodes CASSAGTEAFF.

The chain carries TRBV5-1 and TRBJ2-2; no clear D gene. CDR1 is SGHRS, CDR2 YFSETQ, per germline. The CDR3 sequence is 17 residues long. V lost 0 bases to trimming and J lost 4 bases, with 16 bases between them. The CDR3: CASSLAERPGGTGELFF. CDR3 DNA: TGCGCCAGCAGCTTGGCCGAGCGTCCCGGCGGCACCGGGGAGCTGTTTTTT.

The chain carries TRBV19 and TRBJ1-3, with 7 bases lining up with TRBD1. The junction had 7 bases not matched to a gene; V was cut back by 5 bases and J by 6 bases. Germline assignment: CDR1 LNHDA and CDR2 SQIVND (reference sequence). The CDR3 loop spans 14 amino acids. CDR3 DNA sequence: TGTGCCAGTAGTCGGGACAGTCAGGAAAACACCATATATTTT. Its protein is CASSRDSQENTIYF.

The V gene is TRBV18, the J gene TRBJ2-7, with 10 bases identical to TRBD1. The ends lost 3 bases at V and 8 bases at J; junction bases unmatched: 13. The CDR3 extends over 16 amino acids. Per the germline V gene, CDR1 is KGHSH and CDR2 is LQKENI. DNA of the CDR3: TGTGCCAGCTCACCGATCGATACCGGGACAGGGGTTAAGCAGTACTTC. Protein: CASSPIDTGTGVKQYF.

This clone was counted between two and nine times. The rearrangement uses TRBV20-1 and TRBJ1-6, with no clear D. Germline V CDR1 and CDR2: DFQATT, SNEGSKA (reference sequence). V was trimmed by 3 bases and J by 5 bases, leaving 11 bases between them. The CDR3 totals 14 residues. DNA for the CDR3: TGCAGTGCTAGTCTCGGGAGCGATAATTCACCCCTCCACTTT. It translates to CSASLGSDNSPLHF.

The chain recombines TRBV2 with TRBJ1-5; tentatively, D is TRBD1 (5 bases). Trimming cost V 8 bases and J 6 bases, with 14 bases left between them. CDR3 length equals 13 residues. Per the germline V gene, CDR1 is SNHLY and CDR2 is FYNNEI. The CDR3 sequence: CASSPQGFQPQHF. Written as DNA, the CDR3 is TGTGCCAGCTCGCCTCAGGGTTTTCAGCCCCAGCATTTT.

The V call is TRBV10-3, the J call TRBJ2-1, with 14 bases identical to TRBD2. The germline V gene has CDR1 ENHRY and CDR2 SYGVKD. V was pared by 4 bases and J by 10 bases, with 0 bases of the junction left unmatched. The CDR3 sequence is 13 residues long. CDR3 nucleotide sequence: TGTGCCATCAGTGGACTAGCGGGGGGGGAGCAGTTCTTC. Residues: CAISGLAGGEQFF.

The gene calls are TRBV10-3 and TRBJ1-1; D uncertain. Germline V gene sequence: CDR1 ENHRY, CDR2 SYGVKD. The CDR3 consists of 14 residues. Between the trimmed V and J ends, which lost 5 bases and 5 bases, there was a span of 15 bases. The CDR3 bases are TGTGCCATCAGTCCGGACTCTTGGAGGACTGAAGCTTTCTTT. It specifies CAISPDSWRTEAFF.

J is TRBJ2-2 and V is TRBV6-2 or TRBV6-3; 7 bases map to TRBD1. After removal of 6 bases from V and 4 bases from J, the junction contained 8 bases not matched to a gene. Germline V gene sequence: CDR1 MNHEY, CDR2 SVGEGT. The CDR3 spans 15 residues. The CDR3 here is CASSRETGVTGELFF. Written as DNA, the CDR3 is TGTGCCAGCAGCCGAGAAACAGGGGTCACCGGGGAGCTGTTTTTT.